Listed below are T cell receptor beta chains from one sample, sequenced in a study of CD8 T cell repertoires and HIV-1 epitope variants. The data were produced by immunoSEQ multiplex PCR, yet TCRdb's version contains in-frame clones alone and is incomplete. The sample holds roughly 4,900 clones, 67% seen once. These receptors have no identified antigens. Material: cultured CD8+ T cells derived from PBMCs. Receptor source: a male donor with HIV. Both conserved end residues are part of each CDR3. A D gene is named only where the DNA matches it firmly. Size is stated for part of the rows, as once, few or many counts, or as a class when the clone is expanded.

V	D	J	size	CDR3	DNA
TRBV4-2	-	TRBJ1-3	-	CASSQDTGMFSGNTIYF	TGTGCCAGCAGCCAAGATACAGGGATGTTCTCTGGAAACACCATATATTTT
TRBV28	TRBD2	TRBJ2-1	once	CASSVSGILFHEQFF	TGTGCCAGCAGTGTGAGCGGGATCCTTTTCCATGAGCAGTTCTTC
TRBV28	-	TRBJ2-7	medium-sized	CASSRTVYEQYF	TGTGCCAGCAGTCGGACAGTATACGAGCAGTACTTC
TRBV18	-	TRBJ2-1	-	CASSPRRSGEQFF	TGTGCCAGCTCACCAAGGCGGTCGGGTGAGCAGTTCTTC
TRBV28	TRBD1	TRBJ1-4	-	CASSPWDRPWEKLFF	TGTGCCAGCAGTCCCTGGGACAGGCCCTGGGAAAAACTGTTTTTT
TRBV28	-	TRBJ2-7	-	CASSSIGDQGYEQYF	TGTGCCAGCAGTTCTATTGGGGACCAAGGCTACGAGCAGTACTTC
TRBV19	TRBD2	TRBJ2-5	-	CASSNLGLAIEETQYF	TGTGCCAGTAGTAATCTGGGACTAGCAATCGAAGAGACCCAGTACTTC
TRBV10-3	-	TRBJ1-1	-	CATQDHTNTEAFF	TGTGCCACCCAAGACCATACGAACACTGAAGCTTTCTTT
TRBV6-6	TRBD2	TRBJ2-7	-	CASSYYGGGDEQYF	TGTGCCAGCAGTTACTACGGGGGAGGGGACGAGCAGTACTTC
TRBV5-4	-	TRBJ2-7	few	CASSFQGGSEQYF	TGTGCCAGCAGCTTCCAGGGGGGATCCGAGCAGTACTTC
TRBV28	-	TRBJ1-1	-	CASTLSGGRGYTEAFF	TGTGCCAGCACCCTAAGCGGAGGTCGGGGGTACACTGAAGCTTTCTTT